This TCR beta chain was sequenced during a study of OX40 agonist ivuxolimab in advanced cancers. Study-level information: There were three patients with partial responses, one having hepatocellular carcinoma and two cutaneous melanoma.

The CDR3 spans 15 residues. From germline, CDR1 is SGDLS and CDR2 YYNGEE. The V and J ends lost 0 bases and 2 bases respectively, with 12 bases between them. Only in-frame clones appear in the TCRdb table, and some are missing; sequencing was by immunoSEQ multiplex PCR. Of about 73,000 clones listed, roughly nine tenths are singletons. This material consisted of CD4+ or CD8+ T cells sorted from blood, taken in a trial of the OX40 agonist ivuxolimab. This chain uses TRBV9 with TRBJ2-7; weak D call: TRBD2 (6 bases). This receptor was identified in an adult with an advanced solid tumor such as melanoma, head and neck, liver or kidney cancer. In DNA, the CDR3 is TGTGCCAGCAGCGTAGAGGAGGGGCTCACCTACGAGCAGTACTTC. It codes for CASSVEEGLTYEQYF.